This T cell receptor beta chain was recorded in a study of regulatory T cells in long-lasting Graves disease. General observations from the study: Shared public clonotypes totalled about 2,600 in persistent patients, compared with about 970 in new patients.

Germline CDR1 is MNHNS and CDR2 is SASEGT. This CDR3 is 18 amino acids long. Trimming at V came to 7 bases and at J to 1 base, leaving 13 bases not matched to a gene. Both iRepertoire HTBI primers and Arm-PCR of CDR3 regions were used to build the TCR beta libraries. A single record per CDR3 protein comes from TCRdb applying MiXCR to the multiplex PCR reads. The sample has 400,000 to 500,000 distinct CDR3 sequences; around 15% are singletons. This clonotype was counted at least ten times. What it binds is unknown. Time point indicated: newly diagnosed GD, antithyroid drugs for less than 3 months. Following extraction of RNA from PBMCs, that RNA was used to make the TCR library. A further study also used this sample, focusing on T cells in Graves' hyperthyroidism and ophthalmopathy. From that second work: An absence of ophthalmopathy progression within 18 months meant stable Graves' hyperthyroidism.

The V and J genes are TRBV6-1 and TRBJ2-1; 10 bases are shared with TRBD2. The specimen comprised peripheral blood mononuclear cells (PBMCs), sampled at new diagnosis, from a patient treated with antithyroid drugs. The sequence was collected from a woman aged 50 to 65 with Graves disease. The CDR3 DNA reads as TGTGCCAGCACCGAAGGCGGTAGCGGGAGGTGGTCCTACAATGAGCAGTTCTTC. This codes for CASTEGGSGRWSYNEQFF.